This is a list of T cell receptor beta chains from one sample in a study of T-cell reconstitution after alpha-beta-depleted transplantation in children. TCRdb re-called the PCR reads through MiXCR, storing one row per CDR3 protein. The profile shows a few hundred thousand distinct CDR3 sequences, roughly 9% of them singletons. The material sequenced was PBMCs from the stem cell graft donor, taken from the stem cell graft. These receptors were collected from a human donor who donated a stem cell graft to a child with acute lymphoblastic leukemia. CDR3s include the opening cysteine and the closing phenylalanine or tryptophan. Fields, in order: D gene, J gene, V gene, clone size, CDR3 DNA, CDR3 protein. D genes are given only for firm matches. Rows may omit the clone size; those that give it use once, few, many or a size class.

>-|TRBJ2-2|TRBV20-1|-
TGCAGTGCTAGGGGACCGTACACCGGGGAGCTGTTTTTT
CSARGPYTGELFF
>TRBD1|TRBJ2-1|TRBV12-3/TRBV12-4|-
TGTGCCAGCAGTAGTCAGGGGGCACCCGGGGACGATGAGCAGTTCTTC
CASSSQGAPGDDEQFF
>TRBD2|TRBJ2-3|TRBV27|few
TGTGCCAGCAGTTTAAAGGATCGGGGGGTACATGATGATACGCAGTATTTT
CASSLKDRGVHDDTQYF
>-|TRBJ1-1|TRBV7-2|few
TGTGCCAGCAGCTATACTATAGGGACTGAAGCTTTCTTT
CASSYTIGTEAFF
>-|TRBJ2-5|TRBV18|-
TGTGCCAGCTCACCACCTCATGGAGAGACCCAGTACTTC
CASSPPHGETQYF
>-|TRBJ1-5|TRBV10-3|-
TGTGCCATCAGTGCCGGGACCGGGGATCAGCCCCAGCATTTT
CAISAGTGDQPQHF
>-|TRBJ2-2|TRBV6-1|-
TGTGCCAGCATAGGGTTGGGACGAGACGGGGAGCTGTTTTTT
CASIGLGRDGELFF
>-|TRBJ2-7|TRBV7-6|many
TGTGCCAGCAGCTTAGAGGCGTTCGAGCGTCCTAAAAGCTCCTACGAGCAGTACTTC
CASSLEAFERPKSSYEQYF
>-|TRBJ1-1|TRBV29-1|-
TGCAGCGCCCAAGGCAGGGATCGTTTCACTGAAGCTTTCTTT
CSAQGRDRFTEAFF
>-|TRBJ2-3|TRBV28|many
TGTGCCAGCAGTTTTCCCGGACACGCTGCTAGCACAGATACGCAGTATTTT
CASSFPGHAASTDTQYF
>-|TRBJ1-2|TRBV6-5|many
TGTGCCAGCAGTTTTTTCCGACAGGCCGCTAACTATGGCTACACCTTC
CASSFFRQAANYGYTF
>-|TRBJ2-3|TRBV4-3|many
TGCGCCAGCAGCCAAACCCCGACAAGGGGACCGGATACGCAGTATTTT
CASSQTPTRGPDTQYF
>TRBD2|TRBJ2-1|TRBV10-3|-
TGTGCCATCAGTAAGGCGACTAGCGGGGGGGCAAATGAGCAGTTCTTC
CAISKATSGGANEQFF
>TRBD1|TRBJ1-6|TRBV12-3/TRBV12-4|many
TGTGCCAGCAGCTCCGGACAGGGAATCCGTTCACCCCTCCACTTT
CASSSGQGIRSPLHF
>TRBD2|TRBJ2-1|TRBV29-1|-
TGCAGCGTTGAGACGGGGGGGCTGGCGCAGTTCTTC
CSVETGGLAQFF
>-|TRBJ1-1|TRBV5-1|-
TGCGCCAGCAGCCGCATTCTGAATATGAACACTGAAGCTTTCTTT
CASSRILNMNTEAFF
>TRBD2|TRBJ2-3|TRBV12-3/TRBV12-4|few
TGTGCCAGCGGGAGGGTGACAGATACGCAGTATTTT
CASGRVTDTQYF
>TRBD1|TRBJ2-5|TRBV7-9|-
TGTGCCAGCAGCTCCCACCGGATACAGGGGTCCCTGGAGACCCAGTACTTC
CASSSHRIQGSLETQYF
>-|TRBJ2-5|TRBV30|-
TGTGCCTGGACTGCGCGCGAGACCCAGTACTTC
CAWTARETQYF
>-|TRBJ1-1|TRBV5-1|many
TGCGCCAGCAGCTTGGTTCAGGGTCTACAGAACACTGAAGCTTTCTTT
CASSLVQGLQNTEAFF
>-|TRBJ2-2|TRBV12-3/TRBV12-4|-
TGTGCCAGCAGCCAGGGGATGTACACCGGGGAGCTGTTTTTT
CASSQGMYTGELFF
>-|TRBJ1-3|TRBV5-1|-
TGCGCCAGCAGCCGGGAAAATTTCGGTGGGGCTTCTGGAAACACCATATATTTT
CASSRENFGGASGNTIYF
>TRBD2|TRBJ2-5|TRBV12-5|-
TGTGCTAGTGGTTTCGGACTAGAGGAGACCCAGTACTTC
CASGFGLEETQYF
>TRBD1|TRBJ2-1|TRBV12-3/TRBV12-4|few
TGTGCCACCGGGACAGACGCTAAGAGAATGAGGCAGTTCTTC
CATGTDAKRMRQFF
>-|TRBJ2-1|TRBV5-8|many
TGTGCCAGCAGCTTGGGACAGGACTACAATGAGCAGTTCTTC
CASSLGQDYNEQFF
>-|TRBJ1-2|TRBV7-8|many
TGTGCCAGCAGCTTAGCGGGGCGGGGGGGCTATGGCTACACCTTC
CASSLAGRGGYGYTF
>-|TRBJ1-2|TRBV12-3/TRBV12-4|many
TGTGCCAGCAGTTTAGCAGGGGCGCACTATGGCTACACCTTC
CASSLAGAHYGYTF
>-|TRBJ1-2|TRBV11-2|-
TGTGCCAGCAGCTTAGACGGGTTTTCGAACTATGGCTACACCTTC
CASSLDGFSNYGYTF
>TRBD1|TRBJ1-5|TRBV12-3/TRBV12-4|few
TGTGCCAGCAGTCGAAACACAGGGGGCTTCAATCAGCCCCAGCATTTT
CASSRNTGGFNQPQHF
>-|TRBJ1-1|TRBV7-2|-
TGTGCCAGCAGCTTAGAAAGGGGCAGTGAAGCTTTCTTT
CASSLERGSEAFF
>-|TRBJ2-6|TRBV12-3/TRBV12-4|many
TGTGCCAGCAGTTTAGGCCATTCCGGGGCCAACGTCCTGACTTTC
CASSLGHSGANVLTF
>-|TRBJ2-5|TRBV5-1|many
TGCGCCAGCATTCTAGAGACCCAGTACTTC
CASILETQYF
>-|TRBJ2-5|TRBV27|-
TGTGCCAGCAGTTCGCTTGGGACCCAGTACTTC
CASSSLGTQYF
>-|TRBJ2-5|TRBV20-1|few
TGCAGTGCTAGAGGACTAGGGATCGGGGAGACCCAGTACTTC
CSARGLGIGETQYF
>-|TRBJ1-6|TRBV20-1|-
TGCAGTCGGACCACGGCGGGGAATTCACCCCTCCACTTT
CSRTTAGNSPLHF
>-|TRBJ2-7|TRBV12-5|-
TGTGCTAGTGGTTCACTACGATCTACAGGTTACGAGCAGTACTTC
CASGSLRSTGYEQYF
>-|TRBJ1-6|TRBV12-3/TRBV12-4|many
TGTGCCAGCAGTTTGTTTCCAAAAAATTCACCCCTCCACTTT
CASSLFPKNSPLHF
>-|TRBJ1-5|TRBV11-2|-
TGTGCCAGCAGCCTATCCAGTAGCAATCAGCCCCAGCATTTT
CASSLSSSNQPQHF
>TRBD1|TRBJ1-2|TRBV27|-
TGTGCCAGCAGTGGTCACAGGGGGAACTATGGCTACACCTTC
CASSGHRGNYGYTF
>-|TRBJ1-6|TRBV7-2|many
TGTGCCAGCAGCTTATTAAAAGGCAATTCACCCCTCCACTTT
CASSLLKGNSPLHF
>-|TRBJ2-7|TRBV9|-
TGTGCCAGCAGCCCATGGACGGATATCCTAACCTACGAGCAGTACTTC
CASSPWTDILTYEQYF